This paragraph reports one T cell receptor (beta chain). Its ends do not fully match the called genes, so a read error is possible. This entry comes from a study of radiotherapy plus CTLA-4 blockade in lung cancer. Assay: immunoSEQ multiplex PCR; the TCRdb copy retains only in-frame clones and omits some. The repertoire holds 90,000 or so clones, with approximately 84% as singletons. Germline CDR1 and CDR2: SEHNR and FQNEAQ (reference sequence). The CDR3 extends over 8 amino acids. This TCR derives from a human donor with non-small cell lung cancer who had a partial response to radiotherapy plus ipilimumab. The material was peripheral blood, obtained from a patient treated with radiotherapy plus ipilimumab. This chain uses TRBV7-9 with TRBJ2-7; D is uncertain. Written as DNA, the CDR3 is TGTGCCAGCAGCCAGCGCGACTTC. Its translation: CASSQRDF.